One and the same sample provided the 28 T cell receptor beta chains below, sequenced in a study of regulatory T cells in long-lasting Graves disease. As for time point: newly diagnosed GD, antithyroid drugs for less than 3 months. PBMC-extracted RNA yielded the TCR library. TCR beta libraries were built with iRepertoire HTBI primers and Arm-PCR of CDR3 regions. TCRdb used MiXCR to reprocess the multiplex PCR reads, holding one entry per CDR3 protein. The table records hundreds of thousands of distinct CDR3 sequences, approximately 15% of them present only once. These records were also assigned to another study, of T cells in Graves' hyperthyroidism and ophthalmopathy.

The sequencing used peripheral blood mononuclear cells (PBMCs), collected at new diagnosis, from a patient treated with antithyroid drugs. Every receptor here comes from a woman aged 25 to 39 with Graves disease.

This clonotype occurred a few times. A junction boundary mismatches the germline segment, possibly from a read error. The chain couples TRBV30 to TRBJ1-1, with 9 bases identical to TRBD1. The CDR3 totals 16 residues. The V gene's germline CDR1 is GTSNPN and CDR2 SVGIG (reference sequence). In DNA, the CDR3 is TGTGCCTGGAGTGTACGAGATTACTTTGGGACAGGGCGGCTAATCTTT. It yields the protein CAWSVRDYFGTGRLIF.

This clonotype was detected many times. The chain links TRBV2 to TRBJ1-1; D ambiguous. The germline V gene has CDR1 SNHLY and CDR2 FYNNEI. There are 10 residues in the CDR3. Trimming removed 4 bases from V and 13 bases from J, with 10 bases in between. Here the CDR3 reads CASSVESVFF. CDR3 DNA sequence: TGTGCCAGCAGTGTTGAGTCCGTTTTCTTT.

This clonotype was observed many times. V gene TRBV6-1 combines with J gene TRBJ1-2; D uncertain. Germline V gives CDR1 MNHNS, CDR2 SASEGT. The CDR3 is 12 amino acids. Deletions cut 4 bases from V and 5 bases from J, with 8 bases between. DNA of the CDR3: TGTGCCAGCAGTGTCGGAAAATATGGCTACACCTTC. It codes for CASSVGKYGYTF.

This clonotype has a count of ten or more. This rearrangement joins TRBV18 to TRBJ2-7; 7 nucleotides line up with TRBD1. V lost 0 bases, J lost 5 bases, and 10 bases stayed unmatched. This CDR3 has 16 amino acids. Germline CDR1 and CDR2: KGHSH and LQKENI. As DNA, the CDR3 is TGTGCCAGCTCACCACCCAAAGAGGGGGCGATCGACGAGCAGTACTTC. Encoded protein: CASSPPKEGAIDEQYF.

This clonotype was seen at least ten times. The V call is TRBV2, the J call TRBJ1-2; 7 bases fit TRBD1. The CDR3 length is 14 residues. Germline CDR1 reads SNHLY; CDR2 reads FYNNEI. V lost 5 bases to trimming and J lost 4 bases; unmatched junction nucleotides: 7. The CDR3 loop is CASSFTTGSYGYTF. CDR3 in DNA: TGTGCCAGCAGTTTTACGACAGGGAGCTATGGCTACACCTTC. The full variable domain, with the rest looked up from reference TRBV2 and TRBJ1-2, is EPEVTQTPSHQVTQMGQEVILRCVPISNHLYFYWYRQILGQKVEFLVSFYNNEISEKSEIFDDQFSVERPDGSNFTLKIRSTKLEDSAMYFCASSFTTGSYGYTFGSGTRLTVV.

A note on this clonotype: The junction departs from germline at one end; a sequencing error may be responsible. The chain has TRBV5-1 and TRBJ2-3; 14 bases are shared with TRBD2. Germline V gene lookup returns CDR1 SGHRS and CDR2 YFSETQ. This CDR3 has 20 residues. CDR3 DNA: TGTGCCAGCAGCCCTGAGGGACTAGCGGGAGTGGAGAGGAGGACAGATACGCAGTATTTT. It yields the protein CASSPEGLAGVERRTDTQYF.

This clonotype was detected a few times. The chain employs TRBV20-1 and TRBJ2-2, with TRBD2 matching 8 bases. Germline CDR1 reads DFQATT; CDR2 reads SNEGSKA (reference sequence). V lost 1 base to trimming and J lost 6 bases; unmatched junction nucleotides: 7. The length of the CDR3 is 15 residues. CDR3 nucleotides: TGCAGTGCTAGAGGACTAGCGCGAGGGGCCGGGGAGCTGTTTTTT. Translating it yields CSARGLARGAGELFF.

Of note for this clonotype: This may arise from a read error, as a much more abundant clone is one base away. The chain joins TRBV6-5 to TRBJ1-3; possible D gene TRBD1, 6 bases. The CDR3 is made up of 16 amino acids. Germline V gene data show CDR1 as MNHEY and CDR2 as SVGAGI. The chain's CDR3 is CASSWKFGGAGSTIYF. CDR3 in DNA: TGTGCCAGCAGTTGGAAGTTTGGGGGGGCCGGAAGCACCATATATTTT.

This clonotype came up a few times. The V call is TRBV7-6, the J call TRBJ2-3, with 9 positions matching TRBD2. The V and J ends lost 1 base and 3 bases, in that order; junction bases with no gene match: 11. In germline, CDR1 is SGHVS, CDR2 FNYEAQ. This CDR3 is 18 amino acids long. The CDR3 nucleotides are TGTGCCAGCAGCTTAGAGGGGAACGGAGCGGGAGGTACAGATACGCAGTATTTT. Translation gives CASSLEGNGAGGTDTQYF.

This clonotype showed up just a few times. This chain links TRBV7-3 with TRBJ2-5; no clear D gene. Germline-derived CDR1 and CDR2 are SGHTA and FQGTGA. With 0 bases removed from V and 3 bases from J, the gap between germline ends came to 8 bases. This CDR3 is 14 amino acids long. CDR3 nucleotide sequence: TGTGCCAGCAGCTTAACCGCAGGAGAAGAGACCCAGTACTTC. Its protein product is CASSLTAGEETQYF. Supplemented by reference TRBV7-3 and TRBJ2-5, the full variable domain reads GAGVSQTPSNKVTEKGKYVELRCDPISGHTALYWYRQSLGQGPEFLIYFQGTGAADDSGLPNDRFFAVRPEGSVSTLKIQRTERGDSAVYLCASSLTAGEETQYFGPGTRLLVL.

The gene calls are TRBV20-1 and TRBJ2-2, with D maybe TRBD2 (6 bases). The CDR3 covers 14 residues. Germline loops: CDR1 DFQATT, CDR2 SNEGSKA (reference sequence). V was shortened by 8 bases and J by 0 bases, with 13 bases between the two germline ends. The CDR3 is CSTPQRANTGELFF. The DNA for the CDR3 is TGCAGTACCCCCCAGCGGGCGAACACCGGGGAGCTGTTTTTT.

This clonotype was picked up many times. The V call is TRBV6-2 or TRBV6-3, the J call TRBJ1-6; tentative D call: TRBD1 (5 bases). CDR3 length equals 16 residues. Germline CDR1 reads MNHEY; CDR2 reads SVGEGT. Trimming took 2 bases from V and 7 from J, leaving 15 bases between them. CDR3 DNA sequence: TGTGCCAGCAGTTACACTAGAACTAGACAGAATTCACCCCTCCACTTT. It yields the protein CASSYTRTRQNSPLHF.

The chain combines TRBV5-1 with TRBJ1-4; D is possibly TRBD1 (5 bases). Germline V CDR1 and CDR2: SGHRS, YFSETQ. The ends were cut back, 4 bases at V and 0 bases at J, with 16 bases in the middle. CDR3 length: 17 residues. The CDR3 sequence: CASSPKGSHATNEKLFF. DNA of the CDR3: TGCGCCAGCAGCCCTAAGGGGTCACATGCAACTAATGAAAAACTGTTTTTT.

J is TRBJ1-1 and V is TRBV28; TRBD1 aligns across 11 bases. The ends lost 5 bases at V and 11 bases at J; junction bases unmatched: 13. The CDR3 length is 15 residues. Germline V gene lookup returns CDR1 MDHEN and CDR2 SYDVKM. DNA of the CDR3: TGTGCCAGCAGTCTCCAGGGACAGGGGGACCGTTCGGCTTTCTTT. It is translated as CASSLQGQGDRSAFF.

A few counts support this clonotype. The V call is TRBV27, the J call TRBJ2-2; D is tentatively TRBD1 or TRBD2 (5 bases each). This CDR3 spans 15 amino acids. V dropped 8 bases and J dropped 0 bases, with 13 bases sitting between them. Germline lookup yields CDR1 MNHEY and CDR2 SMNVEV (reference sequence). CDR3 sequence reads: CASALGAPNTGELFF. The CDR3 DNA follows: TGTGCCAGCGCTCTCGGGGCCCCGAACACCGGGGAGCTGTTTTTT.

V is TRBV5-1 and J is TRBJ2-5; D ambiguous. CDR3 size: 13 residues. Germline V CDR1 and CDR2: SGHRS, YFSETQ. With 2 bases removed from V and 5 bases from J, the gap between germline ends came to 10 bases. The DNA of the CDR3 is TGCGCCAGCAGCTTCCGGTCCCAGGAGACCCAGTACTTC. Encoded protein: CASSFRSQETQYF.

This clonotype was recorded many times. This rearrangement joins TRBV7-9 to TRBJ2-5; weak D call: TRBD1 (6 bases). The CDR3 spans 15 residues. Trimming removed 0 bases from V and 3 bases from J, with 11 bases in between. The germline V gene encodes CDR1 SEHNR and CDR2 FQNEAQ (reference sequence). DNA for the CDR3: TGTGCCAGCAGCTTAGCTTCGGACAGTAAAGAGACCCAGTACTTC. The encoded protein is CASSLASDSKETQYF.

V gene TRBV28 combines with J gene TRBJ2-2; a possible D gene is TRBD1 (5 bases). V was shortened by 6 bases and J by 1 base, with 9 bases between the two germline ends. The length of the CDR3 is 14 residues. The germline gives CDR1 MDHEN, CDR2 SYDVKM. The CDR3 spells CASRPRGNTGELFF. In DNA, the CDR3 is TGTGCCAGCAGACCAAGGGGGAACACCGGGGAGCTGTTTTTT.

This clonotype was seen more than once but under ten times. The gene calls are TRBV30 and TRBJ1-2; possible D gene TRBD1, 5 bases. CDR3 length: 13 amino acids. The ends were cut back, 2 bases at V and 2 bases at J, with 9 bases in the middle. Germline V gives CDR1 GTSNPN, CDR2 SVGIG (reference sequence). The CDR3 region is CAWSKTENYGYTF. The CDR3 region has the DNA TGTGCCTGGAGTAAGACAGAGAACTATGGCTACACCTTC.

In this sample, this clonotype turned up many times. The V call is TRBV11-1, the J call TRBJ2-7, with TRBD1 matching over 7 bases. The germline V gene has CDR1 SGHAT and CDR2 FQDESV (reference sequence). There are 14 residues in the CDR3. Trimming at V came to 5 bases and at J to 5 bases, leaving 9 bases not matched to a gene. This CDR3 is CASSPTGTANEQYF. The CDR3, as DNA: TGTGCCAGCAGCCCAACGGGGACAGCAAACGAGCAGTACTTC.

For the CDR3, the DNA is TGTGCCAGCAGCCAAACCTTCAGGAGTGCAACTAATGAAAAACTGTTTTTT. Amino acid sequence: CASSQTFRSATNEKLFF. The J gene is TRBJ1-4, the V gene TRBV7-6; D is ambiguous. Trimming left V 5 bases short and J 0 bases short, with 16 bases between. Germline V gene sequence: CDR1 SGHVS, CDR2 FNYEAQ. The CDR3 runs 17 residues.

The V and J genes are TRBV11-2 and TRBJ2-7, with TRBD2 identical over 10 bases. V trimming: 4 bases; J trimming: 10 bases; junction bases outside the gene matches: 16. CDR3 length: 16 amino acids. Germline V gene data show CDR1 as SGHAT and CDR2 as FQNNGV. The CDR3 nucleotides read TGTGCCAGCAGCTATACCCCTTCCGGGACTAGCGAAAAACAGTACTTC. As protein: CASSYTPSGTSEKQYF.

The V and J genes are TRBV7-8 and TRBJ1-4, with D tentatively TRBD1 (5 bases). Trimming pared 6 bases from V and 2 bases from J, leaving 25 bases between. Germline loops: CDR1 SGHVS, CDR2 FQNEAQ. This CDR3 contains 19 residues. The CDR3 DNA reads TGTGCCAGCAGTCCGGGGTTAATGGACACTCAACCGACTAATGAAAAACTGTTTTTT. Its protein product is CASSPGLMDTQPTNEKLFF.

This clonotype occurred a few times. The J gene is TRBJ2-3, the V gene TRBV27, with D maybe TRBD2 (5 bases). Germline V gene sequence: CDR1 MNHEY, CDR2 SMNVEV (reference sequence). V was shortened by 3 bases and J by 8 bases, with 15 bases between the two germline ends. The CDR3 length is 14 residues. CDR3 residues: CASSLGGSGVTQYF. The DNA for the CDR3 is TGTGCCAGCAGTTTGGGTGGGAGCGGCGTTACGCAGTATTTT.

In the case of this clonotype: A much larger clone is a single base away; this may be a read error. The chain is built from TRBV6-5 and TRBJ2-7; D is possibly TRBD1 (6 bases). V dropped 0 bases and J dropped 4 bases, with 10 bases sitting between them. Germline V gene data show CDR1 as MNHEY and CDR2 as SVGAGI. The CDR3 covers 14 residues. Here the CDR3 reads CASSYSGAGYEQYF. CDR3 DNA sequence: TGTGCCAGCAGTTACTCGGGGGCTGGGTACGAGCAGTACTTC.

This clonotype occurred a few times. The chain's CDR3 is CSVAGTSRTSTDTQYF. The CDR3 nucleotides read TGCAGCGTTGCGGGGACTAGCCGAACTAGCACAGATACGCAGTATTTT. The genes are TRBV29-1 and TRBJ2-3; 9 bases map to TRBD2. Per germline, CDR1 SQVTM and CDR2 ANQGSEA. V shed 4 bases and J 0 bases; nucleotides not matched to a gene: 8. The CDR3 is 16 residues long.

This clonotype was detected many times. The chain combines TRBV6-1 with TRBJ1-5, with D perhaps TRBD1 (5 bases). Germline V gene lookup returns CDR1 MNHNS and CDR2 SASEGT. The CDR3 runs 14 residues. Trimming shortened V by 5 bases and J by 0 bases, and 8 bases separated the two germline ends. The DNA of the CDR3 is TGTGCCAGCAGTACAGGTTATAGCAATCAGCCCCAGCATTTT. As protein: CASSTGYSNQPQHF.

This clonotype was observed at least ten times. The chain has TRBV2 and TRBJ2-6; 8 bases are shared with TRBD2. The CDR3 runs 16 residues. Germline V gives CDR1 SNHLY, CDR2 FYNNEI. V lost 5 bases to trimming and J lost 1 base; unmatched junction nucleotides: 4. CDR3 nucleotide sequence: TGTGCCAGCAGTCGTAGCGGGATGTCTGGGGCCAACGTCCTGACTTTC. It codes for CASSRSGMSGANVLTF.